This T cell receptor (beta chain) was sequenced in a study of blood T cell dynamics during melanoma immunotherapy (dated by TCRdb to between 2020 and 2021). A note on the overall study: The patients had metastatic melanoma and were given first-line pembrolizumab or nivolumab plus ipilimumab as standard of care in the United Kingdom. To identify early correlates of response, the study profiled peripheral T cell receptor repertoires in patients with metastatic melanoma before and after one cycle of checkpoint inhibitor therapy. The training cohort consisted of consecutive patients, while an additional independent group of patients from the same centre was pooled to form an external validation set.

Overall study results and their limits: The relatively small sample size was acknowledged as something that could potentially limit how far the results can be generalized. Whether the T cell clones driving repertoire changes were melanoma-specific or reflected general immune activation could not be determined in the study. Patients who later achieved disease control showed a bifurcated PBMC repertoire reorganization at W3, with increased clonality or increased diversity, unlike progressors.

Every bulk PBMC sample was loaded with the same fixed amount of about 370 ng of DNA. TCR beta CDR3 sequences were amplified from genomic DNA with the immunoSEQ TCRb Assay kit following manufacturer instructions. The KAPA Library Quantification Kit for Illumina platforms was used to quantify the pooled libraries by qPCR. Sequencing of the pooled libraries was done on an Illumina NextSeq 500, with clustering at roughly 0.6-1.1 pM. Per the authors' processing: TCR data were analyzed using immunoSEQ ANALYZER and the R LymphoSeq package. A rearrangement efficiency score was calculated as productive divided by the sum of productive and non-productive CDR3 sequences. Clonality was measured with the Gini coefficient and diversity with the Renyi index at alpha=1, compared pairwise between timepoints within each patient. Clonal relatedness used an edit distance of 3, and repertoire similarity used the Bhattacharyya coefficient, both computed in LymphoSeq. To classify response, a linear discriminant analysis based on week-3 changes in clonality and diversity was built with the R MASS and caret packages. TCRdb carries this immuneACCESS record with in-frame sequences only. Its versions omit some clonotypes, under half of them owing to an unresolved V gene in the studies checked, with the rest unexplained. Clonal size and the V and J genes are those of that table, whereas D and trimming came from the DNA. This sample lists 9,000 to 13,000 clones; 89% were detected once. The ten largest clones represent around 7.2% of the sample.

The CDR3 sequence holds 12 residues, the cysteine and phenylalanine included. Of all the DNA, just the CDR3 is kept, 36 bases in frame from base 1. For CDR1 and CDR2, the germline V gene lists MDHEN and SYDVKM. Relative to germline, V is 6 bases shorter and J is 1 base shorter, with 4 bases between their ends. The sample's time point label is to be understood as: pre-treatment baseline. Blood samples were collected before treatment (T0) and at week 3 (W3), after the first cycle of checkpoint blockade. Except for a couple of patients with rapid clinical progression, response was assessed 12 weeks after the first infusion by RECIST 1.1; disease control meant complete response, partial response or stable disease. Patients were not eligible if they had prior systemic cancer treatment, concomitant immunosuppressant therapy or synchronous other active malignancies. To track both circulating cells and T cell turnover, TCR beta was sequenced from bulk PBMC as well as from plasma cell-free DNA. PBMC were isolated from blood with Lymphoprep and SepMate tubes, followed by red cell lysis. DNA from PBMC and sorted T cell subsets was extracted with QIAamp DNA Blood Mini kits.

In the case of this clone: Its recognized antigen is unknown. Base qualities are not provided; no much larger clone lies one nucleotide away.

The specimen was blood, collected from a patient treated with checkpoint blockade. The sequence joins TRBV28 to TRBJ1-5; the D gene lacks a confident call. The clonotype originates from a human donor with melanoma. The nucleotide sequence reads TGTGCCAGCAGAGAAAGCAATCAGCCCCAGCATTTT. This is translated as CASRESNQPQHF.